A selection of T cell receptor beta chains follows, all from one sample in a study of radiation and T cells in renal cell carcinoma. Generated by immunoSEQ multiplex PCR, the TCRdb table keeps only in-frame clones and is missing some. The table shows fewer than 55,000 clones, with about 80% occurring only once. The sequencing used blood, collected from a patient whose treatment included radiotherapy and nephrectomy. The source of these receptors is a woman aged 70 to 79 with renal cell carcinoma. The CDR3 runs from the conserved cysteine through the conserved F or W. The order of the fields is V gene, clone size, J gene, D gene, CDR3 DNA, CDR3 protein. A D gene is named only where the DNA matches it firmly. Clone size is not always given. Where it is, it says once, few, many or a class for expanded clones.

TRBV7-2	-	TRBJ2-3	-	TGTGCCAGCGCCTACACAGATACGCAGTATTTT	CASAYTDTQYF
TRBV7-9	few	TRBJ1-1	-	TGTGCCAGCAGTTCTCCCTCGGGAGCCACTGAAGCTTTCTTT	CASSSPSGATEAFF
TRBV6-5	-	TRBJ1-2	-	TGTGCCAGCAGTTGGGACGCTCAAGTTACTAACTATGGCTACACCTTC	CASSWDAQVTNYGYTF
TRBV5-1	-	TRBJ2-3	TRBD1	TGCGCCAGCAGCCCCTCGACAGGGGTCGTATCGCAGTATTTT	CASSPSTGVVSQYF
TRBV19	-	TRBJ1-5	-	TGTGCCAGTAGTATTCAGGCAAGTCAGCCCCAGCATTTT	CASSIQASQPQHF
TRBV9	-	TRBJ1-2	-	TGTGCCAGCAGCAGGGGCTTAGCTAACTATGGCTACACCTTC	CASSRGLANYGYTF
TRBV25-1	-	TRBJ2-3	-	TGTGCCAGCAGTGGGAGGGGGCGGATAACAGATACGCAGTATTTT	CASSGRGRITDTQYF
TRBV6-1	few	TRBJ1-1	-	TGTGCCAGCATAATAGGGAACACTGAAGCTTTCTTT	CASIIGNTEAFF
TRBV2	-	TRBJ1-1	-	TGTGCCAGCAGTGATGAAGGCGTAGAAGCTTTCTTT	CASSDEGVEAFF
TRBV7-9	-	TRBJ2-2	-	TGTGCCAGCAGCTTAGCAGAAGACCCCGGCGGTAGGGCCGGGGAGCTGTTTTTT	CASSLAEDPGGRAGELFF
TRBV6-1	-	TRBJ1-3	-	TGTGCCAGCAGTGAAGCCCACGGGGGAAGCTCTGGAAACACCATATATTTT	CASSEAHGGSSGNTIYF
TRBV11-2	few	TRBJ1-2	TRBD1	TGTGCCAGCAGCGCGGACAGGGTTTATGGCTACACCTTC	CASSADRVYGYTF
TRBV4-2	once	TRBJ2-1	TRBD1	TGTGCCAGCAGCACTCCGGGACAGGGGAGTAATGAGCAGTTCTTC	CASSTPGQGSNEQFF
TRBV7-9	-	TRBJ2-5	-	TGTGCCAGCAGCCCCCCCTTAGGGGAAGGAGAGACCCAGTACTTC	CASSPPLGEGETQYF
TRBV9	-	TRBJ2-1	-	TGTGCCAGCAGCCGACTAGGAACTGAGCAGTTCTTC	CASSRLGTEQFF
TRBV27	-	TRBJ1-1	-	TGTGCCAGCCGACCGGTGCAGGGGAAGACTGAAGCTTTCTTT	CASRPVQGKTEAFF
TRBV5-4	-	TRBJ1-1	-	TGTGCCAGCAGCAAAGGCGGAGGGTATGGCACTGAAGCTTTCTTT	CASSKGGGYGTEAFF
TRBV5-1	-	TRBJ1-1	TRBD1	TGCGCCACGGCGACAGGGCCGAACACTGAAGCTTTCTTT	CATATGPNTEAFF
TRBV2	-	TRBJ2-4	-	TGTGCCAGCAGTGAAGAGGTGGAGACCCGACCTTACTTC	CASSEEVETRPYF
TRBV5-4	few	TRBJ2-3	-	TGTGCCAGCAGTCCCCAGTCGACTAGCACAGATACGCAGTATTTT	CASSPQSTSTDTQYF
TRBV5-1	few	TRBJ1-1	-	TGCGCCAGCAGGGAGGGACAATTGAACACTGAAGCTTTCTTT	CASREGQLNTEAFF
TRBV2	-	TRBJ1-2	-	TGTGCCAGCAGGGGGGACCGGAACTATGGCTACACCTTC	CASRGDRNYGYTF
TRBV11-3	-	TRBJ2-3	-	TGTGCCAGCAGCTTAACCGGAGGCACAGATACGCAGTATTTT	CASSLTGGTDTQYF
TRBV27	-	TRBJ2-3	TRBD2	TGTGCCAGCAGTTTAGAATCGGGGACTAGCGGGAGTACAGATACGCAGTATTTT	CASSLESGTSGSTDTQYF
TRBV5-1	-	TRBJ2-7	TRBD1	TGCGCCAGCTCCCAGGGGACAGCGACTATGGAGCAGTACTTC	CASSQGTATMEQYF
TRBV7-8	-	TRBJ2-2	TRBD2	TGTGCCAGCAGCGCCTTGGGAGGGGTGAACACCGGGGAGCTGTTTTTT	CASSALGGVNTGELFF
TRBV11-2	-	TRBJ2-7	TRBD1	TGTGCCAGCAGCTTGGACAGGTACGAGCAGTACTTC	CASSLDRYEQYF